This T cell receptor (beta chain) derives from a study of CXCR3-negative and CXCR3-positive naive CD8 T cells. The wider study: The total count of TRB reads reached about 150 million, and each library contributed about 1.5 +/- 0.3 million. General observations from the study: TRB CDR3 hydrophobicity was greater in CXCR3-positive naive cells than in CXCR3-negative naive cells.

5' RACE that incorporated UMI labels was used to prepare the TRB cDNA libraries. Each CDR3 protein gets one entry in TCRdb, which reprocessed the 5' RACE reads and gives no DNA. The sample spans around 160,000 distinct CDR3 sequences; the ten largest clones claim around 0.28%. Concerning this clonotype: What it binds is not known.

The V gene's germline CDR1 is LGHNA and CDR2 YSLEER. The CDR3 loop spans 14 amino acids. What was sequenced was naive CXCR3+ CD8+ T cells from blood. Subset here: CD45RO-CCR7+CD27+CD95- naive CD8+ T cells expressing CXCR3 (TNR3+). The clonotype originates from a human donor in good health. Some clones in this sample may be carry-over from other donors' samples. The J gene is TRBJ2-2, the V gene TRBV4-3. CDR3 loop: CASRQGTNTGELFF.